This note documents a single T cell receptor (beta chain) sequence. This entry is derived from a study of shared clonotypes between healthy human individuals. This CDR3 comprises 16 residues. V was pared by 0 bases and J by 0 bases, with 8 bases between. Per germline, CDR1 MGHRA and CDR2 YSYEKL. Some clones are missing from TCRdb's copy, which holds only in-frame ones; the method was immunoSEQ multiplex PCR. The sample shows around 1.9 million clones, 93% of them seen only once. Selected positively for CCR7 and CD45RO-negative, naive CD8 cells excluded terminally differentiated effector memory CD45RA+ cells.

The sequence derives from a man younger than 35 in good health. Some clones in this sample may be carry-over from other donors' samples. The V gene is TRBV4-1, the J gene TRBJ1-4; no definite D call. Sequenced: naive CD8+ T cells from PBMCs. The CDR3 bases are TGCGCCAGCAGCCAAGATGAGAGGACAACTAATGAAAAACTGTTTTTT. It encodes CASSQDERTTNEKLFF.